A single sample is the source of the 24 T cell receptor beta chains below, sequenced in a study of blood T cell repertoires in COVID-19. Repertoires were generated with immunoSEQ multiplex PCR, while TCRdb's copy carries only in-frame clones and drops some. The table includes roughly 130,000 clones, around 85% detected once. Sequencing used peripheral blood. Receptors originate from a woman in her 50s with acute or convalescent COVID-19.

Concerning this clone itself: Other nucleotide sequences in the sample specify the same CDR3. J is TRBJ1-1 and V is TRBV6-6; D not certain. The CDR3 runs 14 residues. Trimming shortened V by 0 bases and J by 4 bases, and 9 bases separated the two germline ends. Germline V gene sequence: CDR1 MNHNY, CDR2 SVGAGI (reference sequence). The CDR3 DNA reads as TGTGCCAGCAGTTACTCCGGGGTACGCACTGAAGCTTTCTTT. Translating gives CASSYSGVRTEAFF.

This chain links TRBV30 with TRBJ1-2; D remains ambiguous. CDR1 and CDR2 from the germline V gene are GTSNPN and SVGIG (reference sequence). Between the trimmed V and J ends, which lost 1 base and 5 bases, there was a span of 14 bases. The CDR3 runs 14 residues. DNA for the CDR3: TGTGCCTGGAGTGGGGCGAGTTTGTATTATGGCTACACCTTC. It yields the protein CAWSGASLYYGYTF.

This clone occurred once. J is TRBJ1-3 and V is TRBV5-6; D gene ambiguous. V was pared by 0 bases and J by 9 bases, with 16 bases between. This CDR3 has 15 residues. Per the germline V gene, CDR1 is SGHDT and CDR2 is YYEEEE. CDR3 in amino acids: CASSLGSDRSGTIYF. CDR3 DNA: TGTGCCAGCAGCTTGGGGTCAGACCGATCGGGCACCATATATTTT.

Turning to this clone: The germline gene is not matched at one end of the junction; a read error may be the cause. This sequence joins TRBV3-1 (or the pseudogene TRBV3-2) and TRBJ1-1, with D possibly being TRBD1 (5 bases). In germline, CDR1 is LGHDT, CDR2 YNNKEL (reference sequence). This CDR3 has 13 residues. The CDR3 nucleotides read TGTGCCAGCAGCCAAGATCCCGGGACTGCAGCTTTCTTT. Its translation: CASSQDPGTAAFF.

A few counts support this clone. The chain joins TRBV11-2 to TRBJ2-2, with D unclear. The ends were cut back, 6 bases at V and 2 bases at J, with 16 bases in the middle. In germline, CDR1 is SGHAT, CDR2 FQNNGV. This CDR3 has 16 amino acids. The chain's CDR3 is CASRSMRGSNTGELFF. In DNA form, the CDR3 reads TGTGCCAGCAGAAGCATGAGAGGATCCAACACCGGGGAGCTGTTTTTT.

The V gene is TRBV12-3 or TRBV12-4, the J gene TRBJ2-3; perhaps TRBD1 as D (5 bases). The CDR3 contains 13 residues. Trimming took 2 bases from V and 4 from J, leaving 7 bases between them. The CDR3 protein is CASSLIGADTQYF. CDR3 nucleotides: TGTGCCAGCAGTTTAATAGGGGCAGATACGCAGTATTTT.

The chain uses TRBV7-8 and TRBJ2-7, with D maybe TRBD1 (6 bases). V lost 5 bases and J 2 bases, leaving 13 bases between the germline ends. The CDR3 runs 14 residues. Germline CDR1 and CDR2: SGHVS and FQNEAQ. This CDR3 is CASSQGQVAYEQYF. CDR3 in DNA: TGTGCCAGCAGCCAGGGACAAGTCGCCTACGAGCAGTACTTC.

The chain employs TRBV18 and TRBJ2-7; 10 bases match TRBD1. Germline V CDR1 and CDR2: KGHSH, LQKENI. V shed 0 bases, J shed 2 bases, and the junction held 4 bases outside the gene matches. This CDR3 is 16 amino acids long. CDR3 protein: CASSPPLGQGAYEQYF. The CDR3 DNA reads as TGTGCCAGCTCACCACCACTTGGACAGGGGGCCTACGAGCAGTACTTC. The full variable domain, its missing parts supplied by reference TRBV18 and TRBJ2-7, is NAGVMQNPRHLVRRRGQEARLRCSPMKGHSHVYWYRQLPEEGLKFMVYLQKENIIDESGMPKERFSAEFPKEGPSILRIQQVVRGDSAAYFCASSPPLGQGAYEQYFGPGTRLTVT.

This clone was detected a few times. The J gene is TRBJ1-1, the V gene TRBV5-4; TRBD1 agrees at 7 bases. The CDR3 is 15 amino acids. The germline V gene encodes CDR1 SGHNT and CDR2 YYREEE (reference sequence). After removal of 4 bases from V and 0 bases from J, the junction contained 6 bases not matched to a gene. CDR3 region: CASSPGQTLNTEAFF. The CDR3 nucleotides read TGTGCCAGCAGCCCGGGACAGACATTGAACACTGAAGCTTTCTTT.

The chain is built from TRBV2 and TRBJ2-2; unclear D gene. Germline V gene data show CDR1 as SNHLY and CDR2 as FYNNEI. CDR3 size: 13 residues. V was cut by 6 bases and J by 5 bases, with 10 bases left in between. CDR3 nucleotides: TGTGCCAGCAGGTTACGAGGAACCGGGGAGCTGTTTTTT. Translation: CASRLRGTGELFF.

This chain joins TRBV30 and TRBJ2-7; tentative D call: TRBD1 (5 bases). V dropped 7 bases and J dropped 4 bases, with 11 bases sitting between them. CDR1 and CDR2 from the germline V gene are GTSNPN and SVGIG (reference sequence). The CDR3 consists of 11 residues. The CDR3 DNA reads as TGTGCCTTGAAGGACATTTACGAGCAGTACTTC. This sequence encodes CALKDIYEQYF. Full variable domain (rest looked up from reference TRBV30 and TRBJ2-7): SQTIHQWPATLVQPVGSPLSLECTVEGTSNPNLYWYRQAAGRGLQLLFYSVGIGQISSEVPQNLSASRPQDRQFILSSKKLLLSDSGFYLCALKDIYEQYFGPGTRLTVT.

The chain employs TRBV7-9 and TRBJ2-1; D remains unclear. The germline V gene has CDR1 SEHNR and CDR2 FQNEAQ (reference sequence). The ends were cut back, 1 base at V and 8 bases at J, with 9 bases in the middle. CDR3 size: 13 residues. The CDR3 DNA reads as TGTGCCAGCAGCTTAGACCTAGTCCATGAGCAGTTCTTC. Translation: CASSLDLVHEQFF. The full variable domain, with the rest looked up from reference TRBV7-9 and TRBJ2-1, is DTGVSQNPRHKITKRGQNVTFRCDPISEHNRLYWYRQTLGQGPEFLTYFQNEAQLEKSRLLSDRFSAERPKGSFSTLEIQRTEQGDSAMYLCASSLDLVHEQFFGPGTRLTVL.

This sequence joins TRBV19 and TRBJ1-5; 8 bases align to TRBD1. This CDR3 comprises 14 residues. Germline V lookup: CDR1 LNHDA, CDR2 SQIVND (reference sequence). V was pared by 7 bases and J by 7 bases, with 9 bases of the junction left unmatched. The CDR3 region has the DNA TGTGCCAGTAATACGGACAGGGAAGGGCAGCCCCAGCATTTT. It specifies CASNTDREGQPQHF.

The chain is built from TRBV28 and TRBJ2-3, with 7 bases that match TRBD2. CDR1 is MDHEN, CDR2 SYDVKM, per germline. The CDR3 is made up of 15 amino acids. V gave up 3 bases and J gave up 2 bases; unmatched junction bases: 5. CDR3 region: CASSFGRGSTDTQYF. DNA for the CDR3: TGTGCCAGCAGTTTCGGGCGGGGGTCCACAGATACGCAGTATTTT.

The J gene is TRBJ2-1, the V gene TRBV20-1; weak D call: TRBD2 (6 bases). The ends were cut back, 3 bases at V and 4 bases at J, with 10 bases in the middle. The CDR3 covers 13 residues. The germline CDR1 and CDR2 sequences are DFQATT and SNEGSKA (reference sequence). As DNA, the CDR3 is TGCAGTGCTAGTAGCGGAGCTTACAATGAGCAGTTCTTC. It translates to CSASSGAYNEQFF.

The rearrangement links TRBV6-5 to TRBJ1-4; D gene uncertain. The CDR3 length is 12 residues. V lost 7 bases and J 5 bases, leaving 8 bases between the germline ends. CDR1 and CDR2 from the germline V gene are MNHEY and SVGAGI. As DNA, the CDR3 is TGTGCCAGCAAGAGGGAGAATGAAAAACTGTTTTTT. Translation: CASKRENEKLFF.

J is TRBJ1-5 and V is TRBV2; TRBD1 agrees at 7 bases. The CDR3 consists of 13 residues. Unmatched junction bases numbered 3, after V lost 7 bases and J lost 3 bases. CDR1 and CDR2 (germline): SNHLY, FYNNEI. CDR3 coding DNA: TGTGCCAGCAAGGGGGCCCTCAATCAGCCCCAGCATTTT. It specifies CASKGALNQPQHF. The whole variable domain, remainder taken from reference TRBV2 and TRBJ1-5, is EPEVTQTPSHQVTQMGQEVILRCVPISNHLYFYWYRQILGQKVEFLVSFYNNEISEKSEIFDDQFSVERPDGSNFTLKIRSTKLEDSAMYFCASKGALNQPQHFGDGTRLSIL.

DNA for the CDR3: TGTGCCAGCAGCTTAGCCAGCGAGAACTATGGCTACACCTTC. It translates to CASSLASENYGYTF. The rearrangement joins TRBV13 to TRBJ1-2, with unresolved D. Trimming cost V 1 base and J 2 bases, with 8 bases left between them. The CDR3 extends over 14 amino acids. CDR1 is PRHDT, CDR2 FYEKMQ, per germline (reference sequence).

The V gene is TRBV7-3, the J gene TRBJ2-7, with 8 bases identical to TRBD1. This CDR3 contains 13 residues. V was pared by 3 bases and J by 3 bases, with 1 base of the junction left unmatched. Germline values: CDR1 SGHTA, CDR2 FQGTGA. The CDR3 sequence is CASSFGQGYEQYF. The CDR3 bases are TGTGCCAGCAGCTTCGGACAGGGCTACGAGCAGTACTTC.

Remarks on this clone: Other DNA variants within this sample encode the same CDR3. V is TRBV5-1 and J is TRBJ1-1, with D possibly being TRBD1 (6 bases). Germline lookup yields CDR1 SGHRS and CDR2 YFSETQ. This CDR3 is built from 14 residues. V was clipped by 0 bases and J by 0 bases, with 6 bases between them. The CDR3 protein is CASSLGQVNTEAFF. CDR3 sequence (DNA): TGCGCCAGCAGCTTGGGACAGGTGAACACTGAAGCTTTCTTT.

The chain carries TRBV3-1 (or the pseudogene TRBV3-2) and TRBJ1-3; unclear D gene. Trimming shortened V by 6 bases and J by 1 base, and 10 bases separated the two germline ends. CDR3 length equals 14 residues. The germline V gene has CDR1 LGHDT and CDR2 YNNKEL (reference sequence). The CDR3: CASRQTGSGNTIYF. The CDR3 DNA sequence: TGTGCCAGCAGGCAGACGGGGTCTGGAAACACCATATATTTT.

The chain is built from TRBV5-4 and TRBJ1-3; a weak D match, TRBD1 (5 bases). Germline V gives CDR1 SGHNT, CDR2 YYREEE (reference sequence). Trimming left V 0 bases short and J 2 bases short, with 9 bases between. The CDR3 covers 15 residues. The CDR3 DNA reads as TGTGCCAGCAGCTTGGCAACAGGCCCTGGAAACACCATATATTTT. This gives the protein CASSLATGPGNTIYF.

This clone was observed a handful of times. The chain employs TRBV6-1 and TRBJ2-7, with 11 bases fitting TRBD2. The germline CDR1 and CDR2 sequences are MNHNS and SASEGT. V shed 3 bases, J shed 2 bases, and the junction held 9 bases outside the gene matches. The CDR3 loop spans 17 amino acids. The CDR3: CASSDGTSGNPPYEQYF. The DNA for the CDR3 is TGTGCCAGCAGTGACGGGACTAGCGGCAACCCACCCTACGAGCAGTACTTC.

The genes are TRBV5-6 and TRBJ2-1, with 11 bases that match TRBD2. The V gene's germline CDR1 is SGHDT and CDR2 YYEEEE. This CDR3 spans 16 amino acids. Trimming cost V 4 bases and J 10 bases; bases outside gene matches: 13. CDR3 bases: TGTGCCAGCAGCCCGGTTAGCGGGGGGGCCGAGTCAGAGCAGTTCTTC. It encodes CASSPVSGGAESEQFF. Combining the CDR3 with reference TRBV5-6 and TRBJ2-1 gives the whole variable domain DAGVTQSPTHLIKTRGQQVTLRCSPKSGHDTVSWYQQALGQGPQFIFQYYEEEERQRGNFPDRFSGHQFPNYSSELNVNALLLGDSALYLCASSPVSGGAESEQFFGPGTRLTVL.